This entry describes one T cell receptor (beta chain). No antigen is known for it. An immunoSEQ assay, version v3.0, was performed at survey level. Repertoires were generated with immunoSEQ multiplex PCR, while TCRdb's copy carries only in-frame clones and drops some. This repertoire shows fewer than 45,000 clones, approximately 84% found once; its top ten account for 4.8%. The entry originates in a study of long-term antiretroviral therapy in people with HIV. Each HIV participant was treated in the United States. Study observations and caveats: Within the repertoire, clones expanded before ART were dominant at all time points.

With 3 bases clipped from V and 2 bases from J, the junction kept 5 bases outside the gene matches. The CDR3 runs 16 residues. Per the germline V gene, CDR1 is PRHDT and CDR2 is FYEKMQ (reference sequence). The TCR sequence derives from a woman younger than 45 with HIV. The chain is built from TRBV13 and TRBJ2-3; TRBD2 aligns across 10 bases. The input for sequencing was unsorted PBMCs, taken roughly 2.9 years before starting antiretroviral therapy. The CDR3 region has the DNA TGTGCCAGCAGCTTTAAGCGGGGGGGCATCACAGATACGCAGTATTTT. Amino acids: CASSFKRGGITDTQYF.